The 17 T cell receptor beta chains below were found in one sample sequenced in a study of neurological immune-mediated disorders. TCRdb independently ran MiXCR on the 5' RACE reads; one entry per CDR3 protein. The sample lists around 79,000 distinct CDR3 sequences, 12% to 15% occurring once. Material: PBMCs. These TCRs come from a woman aged 45-65 years in good health.

In its sample, this clonotype was seen many times. Here the CDR3 DNA reads TGTGCCAGCAGCCTAACCGGGCCTCGCCGGAACGAGCAGTACTTC. Translating it yields CASSLTGPRRNEQYF. The V gene is TRBV7-2, the J gene TRBJ2-7; D unresolved. This CDR3 contains 15 residues. The germline CDR1 and CDR2 sequences are SGHTA and FQGNSA. V lost 5 bases and J lost 5, with 19 bases in between.

CDR3 sequence reads: CASNSYRQGLGAQYF. CDR3 DNA sequence: TGTGCCAGCAACTCCTACAGACAGGGTCTAGGGGCCCAGTACTTC. This chain joins TRBV7-2 and TRBJ2-5; TRBD1 aligns across 7 bases. The CDR3 runs 15 residues. V trimming: 7 bases; J trimming: 9 bases; junction bases outside the gene matches: 17. Looked up from germline, CDR1 is SGHTA and CDR2 is FQGNSA. The full variable domain, its missing parts supplied by reference TRBV7-2 and TRBJ2-5, is GAGVSQSPSNKVTEKGKDVELRCDPISGHTALYWYRQSLGQGLEFLIYFQGNSAPDKSGLPSDRFSAERTGGSVSTLTIQRTQQEDSAVYLCASNSYRQGLGAQYFGPGTRLLVL.

The sample holds many counts of this clonotype. The gene calls are TRBV20-1 and TRBJ2-1; D remains unclear. V was pared by 1 base and J by 0 bases, with 13 bases between. The CDR3 loop spans 16 amino acids. Germline-derived CDR1 and CDR2 are DFQATT and SNEGSKA (reference sequence). Here the CDR3 DNA reads TGCAGTGCTAGAGTTCGGCAGGCGAGCTCCTACAATGAGCAGTTCTTC. Protein: CSARVRQASSYNEQFF.

Many counts were recorded for this clonotype. The V call is TRBV9, the J call TRBJ1-5; TRBD1 aligns across 7 bases. The V segment lost 5 bases and the J segment 3 bases; nucleotides outside the gene matches: 5. CDR1 is SGDLS and CDR2 is YYNGEE in the germline V gene. The CDR3 extends over 14 amino acids. CDR3 residues: CASRPGQHNQPQHF. In DNA, the CDR3 is TGTGCCAGCAGGCCGGGACAGCACAATCAGCCCCAGCATTTT. The variable domain in full, with the rest retrieved from reference TRBV9 and TRBJ1-5, is DSGVTQTPKHLITATGQRVTLRCSPRSGDLSVYWYQQSLDQGLQFLIQYYNGEERAKGNILERFSAQQFPDLHSELNLSSLELGDSALYFCASRPGQHNQPQHFGDGTRLSIL.

This clonotype was seen many times. The chain employs TRBV20-1 and TRBJ2-4; perhaps D is TRBD1 or TRBD2 (5 bases each). Trimming stripped 3 bases from V and 0 bases from J, with 9 bases between. This CDR3 has 14 amino acids. Germline values: CDR1 DFQATT, CDR2 SNEGSKA (reference sequence). The CDR3 coding sequence is TGCAGTGCTAGTCAGGGAGAAGCCAAAAACATTCAGTACTTC. It encodes CSASQGEAKNIQYF.

Ten or more counts support this clonotype. The chain links TRBV5-1 to TRBJ2-2; D uncertain. This CDR3 comprises 17 residues. Germline lookup yields CDR1 SGHRS and CDR2 YFSETQ. The V end lost 0 bases, the J end lost 4 bases, and 16 bases lay between the germline ends. CDR3 sequence reads: CASSLDPGRITTGELFF. The CDR3 region has the DNA TGCGCCAGCAGCTTGGATCCGGGCAGAATCACCACCGGGGAGCTGTTTTTT.

This clonotype was recorded at least ten times. The chain couples TRBV5-1 to TRBJ2-1; D is ambiguous. CDR3 length equals 15 residues. Trimming stripped 0 bases from V and 1 base from J, with 8 bases between. The germline V gene has CDR1 SGHRS and CDR2 YFSETQ. As DNA, the CDR3 is TGCGCCAGCAGCTTGGACGGCCCTTCCTACAATGAGCAGTTCTTC. Residues: CASSLDGPSYNEQFF.

This clonotype came up a few times. V gene TRBV5-1 combines with J gene TRBJ1-2; weak D call: TRBD1 (5 bases). Trimming left V 3 bases short and J 5 bases short, with 17 bases between. CDR1 and CDR2 (germline): SGHRS, YFSETQ. The CDR3 runs to 15 residues. CDR3 nucleotides: TGCGCCAGCAGCTCTAGGCCCGACAGCCTGTATGGCTACACCTTC. Encoded protein: CASSSRPDSLYGYTF.

Many counts were recorded for this clonotype. The V call is TRBV29-1, the J call TRBJ2-6, with 7 bases aligning to TRBD1. V shed 4 bases and J 6 bases; nucleotides not matched to a gene: 12. CDR3 length: 16 amino acids. CDR1 is SQVTM, CDR2 ANQGSEA, per germline. CDR3 region: CSVVWAGGAEANVLTF. CDR3 coding DNA: TGCAGCGTTGTTTGGGCAGGGGGTGCCGAGGCCAACGTCCTGACTTTC.

This clonotype was picked up many times. The CDR3 protein is CATGDRHTDTQYF. The CDR3 DNA is TGTGCCACTGGGGACAGACACACAGATACGCAGTATTTT. The chain carries TRBV28 and TRBJ2-3; 7 bases are shared with TRBD1. This CDR3 comprises 13 residues. The V and J ends lost 10 bases and 2 bases, in that order; junction bases with no gene match: 6. CDR1 and CDR2 from the germline V gene are MDHEN and SYDVKM.

This clonotype occurred many times. The rearrangement links TRBV5-1 to TRBJ2-1, with TRBD1 matching 10 bases. The CDR3 has 15 amino acids. CDR1 is SGHRS, CDR2 YFSETQ, per germline. J gave up 6 bases and V 5 bases, and 8 bases lay outside the gene matches. CDR3 nucleotide sequence: TGCGCCAGCAGTGCCTTGACAGGGGGCATCAATGAGCAGTTCTTC. Its protein is CASSALTGGINEQFF.

Concerning this clonotype: A much larger clone is a single base away; this may be a read error. The V and J genes are TRBV5-1 and TRBJ2-7; unclear D gene. Germline assignment: CDR1 SGHRS and CDR2 YFSETQ. Trimming shortened V by 3 bases and J by 3 bases, and 13 bases separated the two germline ends. This CDR3 region has 14 residues. This CDR3 is CASSWYAGYYEQYF. DNA of the CDR3: TGCGCCAGCAGCTGGTACGCAGGTTACTACGAGCAGTACTTC.

This clonotype was recorded at least ten times. CDR3 coding DNA: TGTGCCATCAGTGGTCCGACTAGCGGGAGTTTAAATGAGCAGTTCTTC. It specifies CAISGPTSGSLNEQFF. The chain employs TRBV10-3 and TRBJ2-1; 12 nucleotides align to TRBD2. Germline CDR1 reads ENHRY; CDR2 reads SYGVKD. CDR3 size: 16 residues. V gave up 4 bases and J gave up 7 bases; unmatched junction bases: 8.

Of note for this clonotype: This may be a read error: a much more frequent sequence differs by one nucleotide. This chain connects TRBV2 to TRBJ2-7, with TRBD1 identical over 10 bases. CDR1 and CDR2 (germline): SNHLY, FYNNEI. The CDR3 totals 12 residues. V shed 11 bases, J shed 11 bases, and the junction held 12 bases outside the gene matches. The DNA of the CDR3 is TGTGCCGGCCGGGACAGGGGCGAGGAGAAGTACTTC. As protein: CAGRDRGEEKYF.

The rearrangement links TRBV20-1 to TRBJ2-3, with 13 positions matching TRBD2. V lost 0 bases and J lost 2; bases outside the gene matches: 11. The CDR3 has 19 residues. CDR1 DFQATT and CDR2 SNEGSKA come from the germline V gene (reference sequence). Written as DNA, the CDR3 is TGCAGTGCTAGAGAGCTAACTAGCGGGAGGGCCATAGACACAGATACGCAGTATTTT. It specifies CSARELTSGRAIDTDTQYF.

The chain uses TRBV20-1 and TRBJ2-3; 7 positions agree with TRBD2. Germline V CDR1 and CDR2: DFQATT, SNEGSKA (reference sequence). The length of the CDR3 is 14 residues. The J segment lost 4 bases and the V segment lost 2 bases, leaving 6 bases of the junction unmatched. In DNA, the CDR3 is TGCAGTGCTAGAATCCCCGGGAGGTCAGATACGCAGTATTTT. Its translation: CSARIPGRSDTQYF.

This clonotype was found many times. This chain links TRBV29-1 with TRBJ1-2, with D tentatively TRBD1 (6 bases). The germline CDR1 and CDR2 sequences are SQVTM and ANQGSEA. The V gene lost 0 bases and the J gene lost 6 bases, with 14 bases spanning the gap. This CDR3 spans 14 amino acids. CDR3 protein: CSVEELGGRDGYTF. In DNA, the CDR3 is TGCAGCGTTGAAGAATTGGGGGGGCGGGATGGCTACACCTTC. The full variable domain, its missing parts supplied by reference TRBV29-1 and TRBJ1-2, is SAVISQKPSRDICQRGTSLTIQCQVDSQVTMMFWYRQQPGQSLTLIATANQGSEATYESGFVIDKFPISRPNLTFSTLTVSNMSPEDSSIYLCSVEELGGRDGYTFGSGTRLTVV.